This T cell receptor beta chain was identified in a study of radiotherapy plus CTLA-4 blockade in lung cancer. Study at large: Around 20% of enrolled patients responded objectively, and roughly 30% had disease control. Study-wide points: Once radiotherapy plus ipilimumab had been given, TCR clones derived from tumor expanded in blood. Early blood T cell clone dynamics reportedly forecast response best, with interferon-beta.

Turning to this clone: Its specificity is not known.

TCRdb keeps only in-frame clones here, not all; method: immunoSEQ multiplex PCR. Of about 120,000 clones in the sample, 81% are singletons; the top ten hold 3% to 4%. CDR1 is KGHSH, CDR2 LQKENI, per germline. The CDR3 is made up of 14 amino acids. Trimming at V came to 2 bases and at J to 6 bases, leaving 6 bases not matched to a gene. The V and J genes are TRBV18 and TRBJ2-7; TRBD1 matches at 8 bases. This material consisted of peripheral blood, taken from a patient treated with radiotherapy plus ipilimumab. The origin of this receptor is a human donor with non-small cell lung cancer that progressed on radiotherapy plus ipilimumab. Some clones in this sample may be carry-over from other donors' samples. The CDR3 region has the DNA TGTGCCAGCTCACCAGACAGGGGCGGCAGCGAGCAGTACTTC. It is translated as CASSPDRGGSEQYF. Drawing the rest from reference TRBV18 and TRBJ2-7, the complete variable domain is NAGVMQNPRHLVRRRGQEARLRCSPMKGHSHVYWYRQLPEEGLKFMVYLQKENIIDESGMPKERFSAEFPKEGPSILRIQQVVRGDSAAYFCASSPDRGGSEQYFGPGTRLTVT.